The next 13 T cell receptor beta chains were all read from a single sample in a study of shared clonotypes between healthy human individuals. CD45RO-negative, CCR7-positively selected cells formed the naive CD8 fraction, excluding terminally differentiated effector memory CD45RA+ cells. The protocol was immunoSEQ multiplex PCR, while the TCRdb copy is restricted to in-frame clones and leaves out a portion. The sample lists about 2,200,000 clones; 85% to 95% were seen once. The sequenced sample consisted of naive CD8+ T cells from PBMCs. These receptors all stem from a man between 18 and 29 years old in good health. Some clones in this sample may be carry-over from other donors' samples.

The chain recombines TRBV19 with TRBJ2-1, with D perhaps assigned TRBD1 or TRBD2 (6 bases each). CDR1 is LNHDA, CDR2 SQIVND, per germline (reference sequence). The CDR3 length is 15 residues. V was shortened by 3 bases and J by 0 bases, with 9 bases between the two germline ends. The CDR3 spells CASSMEGGSYNEQFF. CDR3 bases: TGTGCCAGTAGTATGGAGGGGGGCTCCTACAATGAGCAGTTCTTC.

The rearrangement links TRBV6-6 to TRBJ2-5, with 8 bases aligning to TRBD2. CDR1 and CDR2 from the germline V gene are MNHNY and SVGAGI (reference sequence). The CDR3 loop spans 14 amino acids. The ends lost 7 bases at V and 4 bases at J; junction bases unmatched: 8. The CDR3, as DNA: TGTGCCAGCACCGATGCCGGGGGGGGAGAGACCCAGTACTTC. Its translation is CASTDAGGGETQYF.

This chain uses TRBV21-1 with TRBJ2-1; no check of the table's D call, TRBD2, against the DNA was made. TRBV21-1 is a pseudogene locus. CDR3 size: 17 residues. As DNA, the CDR3 is TGTGCCAGCAGCAAAGTTGGACCGGGACTAGCTCGATCGGGGCAGTTCTTC. It specifies CASSKVGPGLARSGQFF.

The chain recombines TRBV28 with TRBJ2-7; 11 nucleotides align to TRBD2. Looked up from germline, CDR1 is MDHEN and CDR2 is SYDVKM. The trim removed 5 bases at V and 5 bases at J, leaving 8 bases unmatched. The CDR3 consists of 15 residues. In DNA form, the CDR3 reads TGTGCCAGCAGTATACTGACTAGCGGGAAAAACGAGCAGTACTTC. Translated: CASSILTSGKNEQYF.

J is TRBJ2-2 and V is TRBV15; a weak D match, TRBD1 (5 bases). There are 16 residues in the CDR3. CDR1 is LNHNV and CDR2 is YYDKDF in the germline V gene (reference sequence). V shed 3 bases and J shed 9 bases, with 20 bases lying between them. The CDR3 nucleotides are TGTGCCACCAGCAGCAGAAAATTTCAGGGCGGCCGGGAGCTGTTTTTT. As protein: CATSSRKFQGGRELFF.

V usage is TRBV29-1 and J usage is TRBJ2-7; TRBD2 might be the D (5 bases). Germline V lookup: CDR1 SQVTM, CDR2 ANQGSEA. V was cut by 4 bases and J by 2 bases, with 18 bases left in between. The CDR3 contains 15 residues. DNA for the CDR3: TGCAGCGTTGTCCCGCGGGTGAAGATACCCTACGAGCAGTACTTC. Translation gives CSVVPRVKIPYEQYF.

This rearrangement joins TRBV7-4 to TRBJ1-3; a possible D gene is TRBD1 (5 bases). V was trimmed by 7 bases and J by 3 bases, leaving 16 bases between them. CDR1 is SGHVT and CDR2 is SQSDAQ in the germline V gene. This CDR3 has 15 amino acids. DNA for the CDR3: TGTGCCAGCACCTTGGCGGGGGAATGTGGAAACACCATATATTTT. Encoded protein: CASTLAGECGNTIYF.

V gene TRBV7-8 combines with J gene TRBJ2-1; TRBD2 aligns across 11 bases. J gave up 7 bases and V 4 bases, and 3 bases lay outside the gene matches. The germline V gene encodes CDR1 SGHVS and CDR2 FQNEAQ. The CDR3 sequence is 14 residues long. The CDR3 sequence is CASSSTSGSNEQFF. As DNA, the CDR3 is TGTGCCAGCAGCTCTACTAGCGGGAGTAATGAGCAGTTCTTC.

Remarks on this clone: Additional DNA sequences in this sample encode the identical CDR3. CDR3 nucleotide sequence: TGTGCCAGCAGCCCGGACAGGGAGAGGGCAGATACGCAGTATTTT. Its protein is CASSPDRERADTQYF. The V gene is TRBV5-6, the J gene TRBJ2-3; 8 positions agree with TRBD1. The CDR3 extends over 15 amino acids. The trim removed 4 bases at V and 4 bases at J, leaving 8 bases unmatched. Germline CDR1 is SGHDT and CDR2 is YYEEEE.

As for this clone: The sample contains more than one DNA sequence encoding this CDR3. J is TRBJ2-7 and V is TRBV27, with D hard to call. Germline V gene sequence: CDR1 MNHEY, CDR2 SMNVEV (reference sequence). Trimming removed 4 bases from V and 2 bases from J, with 9 bases in between. The CDR3 contains 13 residues. The CDR3 is CASSSSPTYEQYF. The CDR3 coding sequence is TGTGCCAGCAGTTCCAGTCCCACCTACGAGCAGTACTTC.

The genes are TRBV6-5 and TRBJ1-2; a weak D match, TRBD1 (6 bases). Trimming left V 8 bases short and J 4 bases short, with 17 bases between. Germline CDR1 and CDR2: MNHEY and SVGAGI. The CDR3 sequence is 14 residues long. CDR3 loop: CASVIGGAGYGYTF. CDR3 coding DNA: TGTGCCAGCGTGATTGGGGGGGCCGGCTATGGCTACACCTTC.

The chain links TRBV9 to TRBJ2-5, with a tentative D call TRBD2 (6 bases). The CDR3 has 14 amino acids. Trimming shortened V by 0 bases and J by 3 bases, and 9 bases separated the two germline ends. Germline V gene data show CDR1 as SGDLS and CDR2 as YYNGEE. The CDR3 is CASSVAGAKETQYF. CDR3 nucleotides: TGTGCCAGCAGCGTAGCGGGAGCTAAAGAGACCCAGTACTTC.

The chain uses TRBV7-9 and TRBJ2-7; TRBD2 matches at 10 bases. The CDR3 is made up of 17 amino acids. Germline loops: CDR1 SEHNR, CDR2 FQNEAQ (reference sequence). The junction had 12 bases not matched to a gene; V was cut back by 6 bases and J by 1 base. CDR3 residues: CASSSPPGTSASYEQYF. The DNA of the CDR3 is TGTGCCAGCAGTTCACCTCCCGGGACTAGCGCATCCTACGAGCAGTACTTC.